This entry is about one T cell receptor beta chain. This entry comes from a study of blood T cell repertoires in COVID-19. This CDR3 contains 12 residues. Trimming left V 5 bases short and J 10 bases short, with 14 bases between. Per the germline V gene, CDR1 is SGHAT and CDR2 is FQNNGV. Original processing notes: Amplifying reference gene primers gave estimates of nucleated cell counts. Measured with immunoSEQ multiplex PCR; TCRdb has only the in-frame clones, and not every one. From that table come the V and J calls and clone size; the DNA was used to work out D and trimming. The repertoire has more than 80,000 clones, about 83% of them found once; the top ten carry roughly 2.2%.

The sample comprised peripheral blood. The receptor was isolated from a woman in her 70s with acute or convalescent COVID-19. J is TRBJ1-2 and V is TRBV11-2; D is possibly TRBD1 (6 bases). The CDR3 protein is CASSPWGGVYTF. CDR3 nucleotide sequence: TGTGCCAGCAGCCCTTGGGGGGGCGTCTACACCTTC.